Here is one T cell receptor (beta chain) with its context. This sample is drawn from a study of blood T cell repertoires in COVID-19. There are 13 residues in the CDR3. CDR1 and CDR2 (germline): SGHNT, YENEEA. V lost 0 bases and J 5 bases, leaving 7 bases between the germline ends. Only in-frame clones appear in the TCRdb table, and some are missing; sequencing was by immunoSEQ multiplex PCR. The data contain 270,000 or so clones, about 89% of them singletons. This sequence joins TRBV11-3 and TRBJ1-1; perhaps TRBD1 as D (6 bases). The TCR comes from a woman younger than 30 who had recovered from COVID-19. The specimen sequenced was PBMCs or T cells enriched from blood (not recorded which). In nucleotides, the CDR3 is TGTGCCAGCAGCTTAGAGAGGGGGACTGAAGCTTTCTTT. It encodes CASSLERGTEAFF.